This T cell receptor beta chain appears in the sequencing data of a study of beta chain features in type 1 diabetes. Concerning this clone itself: The antigen is unknown.

What was sequenced were expressed TCRB transcripts, since all of the isolated RNA had been reverse transcribed. Sequencing was performed with immunoSEQ multiplex PCR; in TCRdb, only in-frame clones are kept and a portion is missing. This table has 200,000 to 250,000 clones, around 10% appearing once. Study-level points and caveats: Patients' naive, central memory and Treg TCRB repertoires seemed closer to one another than those of healthy donors. Shorter templates might be favored by PCR, and equally so in patients and in controls.

This CDR3 comprises 14 residues. V lost 5 bases, J lost 8 bases, and 9 bases stayed unmatched. CDR1 is MNHNS and CDR2 is SASEGT in the germline V gene. The rearrangement uses TRBV6-1 and TRBJ1-5; 7 bases fit TRBD1. The clonotype was recovered from a woman between 18 and 29 years old in good health. Sequencing was performed on naive CD4+ T cells from blood. The CDR3 coding sequence is TGTGCCAGCAGTCAGCGACAGGGAGTTAAGCCCCAGCATTTT. It yields the protein CASSQRQGVKPQHF.